This TCR beta chain comes out of a study of cytomegalovirus exposure and HLA in healthy donors. Findings of the study overall: In most subjects, TCR beta sequences reportedly gave accurate predictions of HLA-A and HLA-B alleles. Specificity of a few CMV-associated chains for CMV antigens was verified in vitro.

PCR involved 60 Vbeta and 13 Jbeta primers. The assay was immunoSEQ multiplex PCR, and TCRdb's table has in-frame clones only and misses some. The table shows some 110,000 clones, with over 60% occurring only once. This clone showed up just a few times. Antigen specificity is unknown. V was trimmed by 6 bases and J by 10 bases, leaving 15 bases between them. Germline-derived CDR1 and CDR2 are MDHEN and SYDVKM. This CDR3 has 12 residues. Sequenced sample: PBMCs. The gene calls are TRBV28 and TRBJ1-2; a possible D gene is TRBD1 (6 bases). This clonotype originated in a man aged 25-45 years in good health and CMV-seropositive. CDR3 region: CASSLAGAPYTF. CDR3 in DNA: TGTGCCAGCAGCTTAGCGGGGGCGCCCTACACCTTC.